This TCR beta chain was recovered during a study of shared clonotypes between healthy human individuals. Clones were read by immunoSEQ multiplex PCR, and TCRdb kept only the in-frame ones, dropping some. This table holds approximately 2.4 million clones, 90% to 96% found once. The CDR3 spans 12 residues. With V trimmed by 5 bases and J by 4 bases, 0 bases remained unmatched. Germline V gene lookup returns CDR1 MNHNY and CDR2 SVGAGI (reference sequence). V and J are TRBV6-6 and TRBJ2-3; 7 nucleotides align to TRBD2. Sequencing was done on a sample of naive CD4+ T cells sorted from blood. Described subset: CD45RA+ positively selected. The receptor comes from a man aged 18 to 29 in good health. CDR3 in amino acids: CASSAGADTQYF. In nucleotides, the CDR3 is TGTGCCAGCAGTGCGGGGGCAGATACGCAGTATTTT.